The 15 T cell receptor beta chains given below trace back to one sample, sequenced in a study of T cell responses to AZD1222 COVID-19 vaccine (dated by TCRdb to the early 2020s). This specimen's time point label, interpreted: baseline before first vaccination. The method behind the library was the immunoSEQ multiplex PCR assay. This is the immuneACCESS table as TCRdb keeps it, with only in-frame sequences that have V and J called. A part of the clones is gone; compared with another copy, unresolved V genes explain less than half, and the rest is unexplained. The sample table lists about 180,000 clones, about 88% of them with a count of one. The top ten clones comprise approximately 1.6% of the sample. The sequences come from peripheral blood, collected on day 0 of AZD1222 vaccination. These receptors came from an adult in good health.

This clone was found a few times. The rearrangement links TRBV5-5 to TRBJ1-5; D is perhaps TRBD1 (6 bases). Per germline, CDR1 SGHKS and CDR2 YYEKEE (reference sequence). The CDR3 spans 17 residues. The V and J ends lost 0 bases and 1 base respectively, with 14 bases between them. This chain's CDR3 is CASSLGWQGRSNQPQHF. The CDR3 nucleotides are TGTGCCAGCAGCTTGGGATGGCAGGGGCGAAGCAATCAGCCCCAGCATTTT. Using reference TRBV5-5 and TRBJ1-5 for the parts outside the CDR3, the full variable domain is DAGVTQSPTHLIKTRGQQVTLRCSPISGHKSVSWYQQVLGQGPQFIFQYYEKEERGRGNFPDRFSARQFPNYSSELNVNALLLGDSALYLCASSLGWQGRSNQPQHFGDGTRLSIL.

The CDR3 sequence is CASSFGGAGNTIYF. The CDR3 bases are TGTGCCAGCAGCTTTGGAGGGGCTGGAAACACCATATATTTT. The chain joins TRBV5-5 to TRBJ1-3; TRBD1 might be the D (5 bases). The CDR3 is 14 amino acids. V was pared by 2 bases and J by 2 bases, with 8 bases between. Germline V gene sequence: CDR1 SGHKS, CDR2 YYEKEE (reference sequence).

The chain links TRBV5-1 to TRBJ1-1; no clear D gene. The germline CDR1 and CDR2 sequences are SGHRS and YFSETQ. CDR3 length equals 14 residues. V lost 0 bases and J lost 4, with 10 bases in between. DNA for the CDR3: TGCGCCAGCAGCTTGGTCGGAAGCAGCACTGAAGCTTTCTTT. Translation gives CASSLVGSSTEAFF.

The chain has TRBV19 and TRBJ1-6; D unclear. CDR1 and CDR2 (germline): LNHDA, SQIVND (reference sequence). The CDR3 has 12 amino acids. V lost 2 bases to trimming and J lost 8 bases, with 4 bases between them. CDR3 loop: CASSILDSPLHF. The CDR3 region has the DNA TGTGCCAGTAGTATATTGGATTCACCCCTCCACTTT.

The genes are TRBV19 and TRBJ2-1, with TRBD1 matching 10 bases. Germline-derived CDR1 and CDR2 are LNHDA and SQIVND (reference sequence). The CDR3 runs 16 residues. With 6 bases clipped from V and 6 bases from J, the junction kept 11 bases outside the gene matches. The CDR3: CASRTTGQGIINEQFF. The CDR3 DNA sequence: TGTGCCAGTAGAACCACGGGACAGGGGATCATCAATGAGCAGTTCTTC.

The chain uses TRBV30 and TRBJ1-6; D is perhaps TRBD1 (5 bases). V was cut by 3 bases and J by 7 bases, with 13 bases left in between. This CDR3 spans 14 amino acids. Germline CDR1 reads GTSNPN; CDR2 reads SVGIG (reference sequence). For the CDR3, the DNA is TGTGCCTGGAGGGTCAGGGTTGGGAATTCACCCCTCCACTTT. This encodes CAWRVRVGNSPLHF.

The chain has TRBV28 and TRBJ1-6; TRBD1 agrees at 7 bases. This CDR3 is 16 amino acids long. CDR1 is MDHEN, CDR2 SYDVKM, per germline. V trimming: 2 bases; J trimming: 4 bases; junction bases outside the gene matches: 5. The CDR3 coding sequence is TGTGCCAGCAGTTTACATACAGGGGCATATAATTCACCCCTCCACTTT. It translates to CASSLHTGAYNSPLHF.

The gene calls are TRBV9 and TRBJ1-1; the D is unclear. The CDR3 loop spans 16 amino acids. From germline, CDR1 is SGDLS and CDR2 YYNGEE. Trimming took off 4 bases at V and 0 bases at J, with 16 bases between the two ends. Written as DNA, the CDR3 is TGTGCCAGCAGCCGATTCGACATATTCATGAACACTGAAGCTTTCTTT. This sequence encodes CASSRFDIFMNTEAFF.

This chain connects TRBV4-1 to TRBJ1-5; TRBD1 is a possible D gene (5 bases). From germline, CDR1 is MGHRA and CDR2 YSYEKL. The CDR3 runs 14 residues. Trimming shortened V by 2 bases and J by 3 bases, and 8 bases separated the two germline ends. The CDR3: CASSQQGFNQPQHF. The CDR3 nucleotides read TGCGCCAGCAGCCAACAGGGTTTCAATCAGCCCCAGCATTTT.

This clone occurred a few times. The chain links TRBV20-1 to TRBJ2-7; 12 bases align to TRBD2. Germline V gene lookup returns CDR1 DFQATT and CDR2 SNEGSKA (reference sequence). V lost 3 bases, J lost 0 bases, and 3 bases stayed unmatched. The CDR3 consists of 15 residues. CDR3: CSASRTSGVSYEQYF. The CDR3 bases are TGCAGTGCTAGTAGGACTAGCGGGGTCTCCTACGAGCAGTACTTC.

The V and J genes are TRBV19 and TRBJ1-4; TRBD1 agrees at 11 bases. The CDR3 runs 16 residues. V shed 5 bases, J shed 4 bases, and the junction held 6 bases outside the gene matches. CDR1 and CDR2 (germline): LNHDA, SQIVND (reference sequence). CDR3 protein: CASSPRGTGGNEKLFF. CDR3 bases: TGTGCCAGTAGTCCCCGCGGGACAGGGGGTAATGAAAAACTGTTTTTT. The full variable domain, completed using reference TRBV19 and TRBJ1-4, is DGGITQSPKYLFRKEGQNVTLSCEQNLNHDAMYWYRQDPGQGLRLIYYSQIVNDFQKGDIAEGYSVSREKKESFPLTVTSAQKNPTAFYLCASSPRGTGGNEKLFFGSGTQLSVL.

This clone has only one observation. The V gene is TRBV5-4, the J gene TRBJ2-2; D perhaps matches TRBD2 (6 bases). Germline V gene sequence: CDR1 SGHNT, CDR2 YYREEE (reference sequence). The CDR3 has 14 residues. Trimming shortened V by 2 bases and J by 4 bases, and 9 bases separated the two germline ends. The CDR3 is CASSLLGGTGELFF. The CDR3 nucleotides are TGTGCCAGCAGCTTATTGGGGGGCACCGGGGAGCTGTTTTTT.

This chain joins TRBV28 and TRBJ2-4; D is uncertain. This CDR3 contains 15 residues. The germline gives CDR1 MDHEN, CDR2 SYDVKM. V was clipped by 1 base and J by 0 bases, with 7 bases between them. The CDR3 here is CASSLLRVAKNIQYF. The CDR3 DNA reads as TGTGCCAGCAGTTTATTAAGAGTAGCCAAAAACATTCAGTACTTC.

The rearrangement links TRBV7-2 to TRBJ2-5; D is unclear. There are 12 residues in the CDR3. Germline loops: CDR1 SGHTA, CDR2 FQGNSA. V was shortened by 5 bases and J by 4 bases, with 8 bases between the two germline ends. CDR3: CASSARRETQYF. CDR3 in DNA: TGTGCCAGCAGCGCCAGACGAGAGACCCAGTACTTC. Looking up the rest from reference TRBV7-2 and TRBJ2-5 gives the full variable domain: GAGVSQSPSNKVTEKGKDVELRCDPISGHTALYWYRQSLGQGLEFLIYFQGNSAPDKSGLPSDRFSAERTGGSVSTLTIQRTQQEDSAVYLCASSARRETQYFGPGTRLLVL.

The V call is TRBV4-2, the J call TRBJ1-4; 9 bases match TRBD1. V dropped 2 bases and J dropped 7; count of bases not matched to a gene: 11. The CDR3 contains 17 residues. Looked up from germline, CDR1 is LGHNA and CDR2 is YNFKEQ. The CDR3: CASSQLVSQDRGEKLFF. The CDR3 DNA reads TGTGCCAGCAGCCAATTGGTCTCCCAGGACAGGGGTGAAAAACTGTTTTTT.